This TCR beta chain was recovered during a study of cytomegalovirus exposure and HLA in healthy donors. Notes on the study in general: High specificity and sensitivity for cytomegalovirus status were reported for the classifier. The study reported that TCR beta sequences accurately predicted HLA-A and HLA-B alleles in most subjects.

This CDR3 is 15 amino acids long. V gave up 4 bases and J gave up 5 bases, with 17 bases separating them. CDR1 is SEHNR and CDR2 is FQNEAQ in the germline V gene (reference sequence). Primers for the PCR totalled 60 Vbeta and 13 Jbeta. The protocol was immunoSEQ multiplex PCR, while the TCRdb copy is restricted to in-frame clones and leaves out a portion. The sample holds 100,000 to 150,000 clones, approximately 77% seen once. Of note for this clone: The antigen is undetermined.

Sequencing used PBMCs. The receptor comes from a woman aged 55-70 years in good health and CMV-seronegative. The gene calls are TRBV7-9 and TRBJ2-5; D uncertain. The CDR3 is CASSSNKLIEETQYF. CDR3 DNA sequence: TGTGCCAGCAGCTCAAACAAACTAATCGAGGAGACCCAGTACTTC.